The 10 T cell receptor beta chains in this list originate from one sample, sequenced in a study of T cell repertoires in cytomegalovirus infection. TCRdb analysed the reads with MiXCR anew, one entry per CDR3 protein. The sample has 210,000 or so distinct CDR3 sequences, 6% to 8% seen once. The sample comprised PBMCs. Receptors were obtained from a human donor in good health (CMV status not recorded). Some clones in this sample may be carry-over from other donors' samples.

This clonotype was detected many times. The J gene is TRBJ2-3, the V gene TRBV4-1; 9 nucleotides match TRBD2. The V segment lost 1 base and the J segment 2 bases; nucleotides outside the gene matches: 4. The CDR3 is made up of 16 amino acids. The germline gives CDR1 MGHRA, CDR2 YSYEKL. The CDR3 DNA is TGCGCCAGCAGCCAAGTGAGCGGGGGGTCCACAGATACGCAGTATTTT. This gives the protein CASSQVSGGSTDTQYF.

This clonotype was observed at least ten times. The chain has TRBV9 and TRBJ2-1; weak D call: TRBD1 (5 bases). Trimming removed 0 bases at V and 6 bases at J, with 19 bases between. Germline V gene lookup returns CDR1 SGDLS and CDR2 YYNGEE. CDR3 length: 17 amino acids. The CDR3 spells CASSVVPAGPLGNEQFF. Here the CDR3 DNA reads TGTGCCAGCAGCGTAGTCCCGGCAGGGCCCCTAGGCAATGAGCAGTTCTTC.

At least ten counts were recorded for this clonotype. This sequence joins TRBV28 and TRBJ1-2, with TRBD1 as a possible D gene (6 bases). The CDR3 contains 15 residues. Germline V gives CDR1 MDHEN, CDR2 SYDVKM. The V end was cut by 5 bases, the J end by 6 bases, with 19 bases between. The CDR3 DNA follows: TGTGCCAGCAGTCCCCGGGGGCAGGGGCACGATGGCTACACCTTC. This gives the protein CASSPRGQGHDGYTF.

This clonotype was counted between two and nine times. This chain joins TRBV19 and TRBJ1-1, with D unclear. Deletions cut 7 bases from V and 1 base from J, with 7 bases between. The CDR3 is 12 residues long. CDR1 and CDR2 (germline): LNHDA, SQIVND (reference sequence). CDR3 sequence (DNA): TGTGCCAGTACCCCACGGAACACTGAAGCTTTCTTT. Translating gives CASTPRNTEAFF.

This clonotype was detected ten times or more. The chain recombines TRBV7-9 with TRBJ1-6, with TRBD1 as a possible D gene (5 bases). This CDR3 contains 14 residues. Germline CDR1 SEHNR, CDR2 FQNEAQ (reference sequence). Trimming cost V 1 base and J 10 bases, with 11 bases left between them. The CDR3 DNA is TGTGCCAGCAGCTTAGTGGGCGGGGGATCACCCCTCCACTTT. Its translation: CASSLVGGGSPLHF.

This clonotype was detected ten times or more. The chain has TRBV7-2 and TRBJ1-5; no clear D. Per the germline V gene, CDR1 is SGHTA and CDR2 is FQGNSA. With 2 bases removed from V and 4 bases from J, the gap between germline ends came to 9 bases. There are 14 residues in the CDR3. The CDR3 sequence is CASSLNSPNQPQHF. CDR3 in DNA: TGTGCCAGCAGCTTAAACAGTCCTAATCAGCCCCAGCATTTT.

This clonotype appeared many times. The chain employs TRBV12-3 or TRBV12-4 and TRBJ1-5; 9 bases fit TRBD1. CDR3 length: 14 amino acids. V shed 5 bases and J 7 bases; nucleotides not matched to a gene: 6. For the CDR3, the DNA is TGTGCCAGCAGTAACACAGGGGGCAGGCAGCCCCAGCATTTT. Amino acid sequence: CASSNTGGRQPQHF.

At least ten counts were recorded for this clonotype. This chain links TRBV11-2 with TRBJ2-2; TRBD1 or TRBD2 may be the D gene (7 bases each). This CDR3 comprises 15 residues. CDR1 and CDR2 from the germline V gene are SGHAT and FQNNGV. V lost 11 bases, J lost 4 bases, and 20 bases lay in between. CDR3 region: CAGGDSKRRTGELFF. The CDR3, as DNA: TGTGCCGGGGGGGACAGCAAACGTCGCACCGGGGAGCTGTTTTTT.

Ten or more counts support this clonotype. The rearrangement uses TRBV7-2 and TRBJ2-5; tentative D call: TRBD2 (6 bases). The CDR3 is 13 residues long. Per germline, CDR1 SGHTA and CDR2 FQGNSA. With 7 bases removed from V and 3 bases from J, the gap between germline ends came to 12 bases. CDR3 loop: CASKGPGEETQYF. The CDR3 DNA follows: TGTGCCAGCAAAGGACCGGGGGAAGAGACCCAGTACTTC.

This sequence joins TRBV20-1 and TRBJ2-7; TRBD1 agrees at 8 bases. The CDR3 runs 14 residues. Per germline, CDR1 DFQATT and CDR2 SNEGSKA (reference sequence). J lost 4 bases, V lost 2 bases, and 7 bases had no gene match. CDR3 DNA: TGCAGTGCTAGAACCTCGGGACAGGCTTACGAGCAGTACTTC. Its translation is CSARTSGQAYEQYF.